This T cell receptor (beta chain) was retrieved from a study of blood T cells in healthy people across ages. The germline V gene has CDR1 SGHRS and CDR2 YFSETQ. This CDR3 has 14 residues. Alongside a J-beta primer mix, a sample-barcoded 5' primer served in a second PCR lasting about 7 to 11 cycles. MiXCR was run by TCRdb on the 5' RACE reads, yielding one entry per CDR3 protein. This sample has over 950,000 distinct CDR3 sequences, with 45% to 60% found just once. On this clonotype itself: One end of the junction does not line up with germline, which may come from a read error.

V and J are TRBV5-1 and TRBJ1-2; the D gene is possibly TRBD1 (6 bases). This TCR derives from a woman aged 55-69 years in good health. The sample taken for sequencing was blood. In DNA, the CDR3 is TGCGCCAGCAGCCCGGGACACGCTAACTATGGCTGCACCTTC. It translates to CASSPGHANYGCTF.